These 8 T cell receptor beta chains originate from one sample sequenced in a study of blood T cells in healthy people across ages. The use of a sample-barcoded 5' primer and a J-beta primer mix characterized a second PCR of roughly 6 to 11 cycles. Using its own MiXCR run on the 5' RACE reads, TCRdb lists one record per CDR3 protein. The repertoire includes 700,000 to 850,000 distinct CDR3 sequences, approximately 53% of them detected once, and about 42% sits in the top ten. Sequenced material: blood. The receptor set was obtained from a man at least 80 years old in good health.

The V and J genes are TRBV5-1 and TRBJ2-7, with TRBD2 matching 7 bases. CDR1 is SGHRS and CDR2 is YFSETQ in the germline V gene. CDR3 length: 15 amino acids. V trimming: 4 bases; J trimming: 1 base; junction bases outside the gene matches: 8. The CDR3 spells CASSHTSSGSYEQYF. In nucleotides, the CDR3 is TGCGCCAGCAGCCACACCTCTAGCGGTTCCTACGAGCAGTACTTC.

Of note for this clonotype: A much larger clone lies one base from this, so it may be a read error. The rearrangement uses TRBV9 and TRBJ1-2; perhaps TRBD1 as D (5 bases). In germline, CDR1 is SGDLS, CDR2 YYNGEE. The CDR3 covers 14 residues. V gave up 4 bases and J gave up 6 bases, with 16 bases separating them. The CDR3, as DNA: TGTGCCAGCAGCTCTAGGGACGGAGACCATGGCTACACCTTC. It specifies CASSSRDGDHGYTF.

The CDR3, as DNA: TGTGCCAGCAGGGACTCGCGACCCCTTGGCTACACCTTC. Protein: CASRDSRPLGYTF. The rearrangement joins TRBV25-1 to TRBJ1-2, with D hard to call. V was trimmed by 6 bases and J by 7 bases, leaving 15 bases between them. This CDR3 contains 13 residues. Germline V gene data show CDR1 as MGHDK and CDR2 as SYGVNS.

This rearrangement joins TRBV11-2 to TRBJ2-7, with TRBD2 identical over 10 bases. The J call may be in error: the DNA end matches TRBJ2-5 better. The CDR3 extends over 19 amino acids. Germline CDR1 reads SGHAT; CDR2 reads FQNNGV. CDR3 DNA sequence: TGTGCCAGCAGCTCCCCCCGAAGACTAGCGGGCCCCTTGCAAGAGACCCAGTACTTC. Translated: CASSSPRRLAGPLQETQYF.

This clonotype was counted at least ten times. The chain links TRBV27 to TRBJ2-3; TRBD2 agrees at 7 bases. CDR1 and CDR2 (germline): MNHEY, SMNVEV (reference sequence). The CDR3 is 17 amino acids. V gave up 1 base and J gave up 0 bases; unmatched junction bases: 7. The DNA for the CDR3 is TGTGCCAGCAGTTTATTCTTCGGGGGGTTTAGCACAGATACGCAGTATTTT. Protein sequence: CASSLFFGGFSTDTQYF.

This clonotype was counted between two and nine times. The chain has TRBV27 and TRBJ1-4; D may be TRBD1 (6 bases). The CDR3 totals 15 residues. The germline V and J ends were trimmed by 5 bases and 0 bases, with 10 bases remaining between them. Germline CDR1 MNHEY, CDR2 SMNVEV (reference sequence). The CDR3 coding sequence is TGTGCCAGCAGTATGTACAGGGCAACTAATGAAAAACTGTTTTTT. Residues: CASSMYRATNEKLFF.

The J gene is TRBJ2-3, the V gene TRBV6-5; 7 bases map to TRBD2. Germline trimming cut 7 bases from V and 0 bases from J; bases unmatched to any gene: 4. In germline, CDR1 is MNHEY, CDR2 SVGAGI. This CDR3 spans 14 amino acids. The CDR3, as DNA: TGTGCCAGCAACCGGGGGGAGAGCACAGATACGCAGTATTTT. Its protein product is CASNRGESTDTQYF.

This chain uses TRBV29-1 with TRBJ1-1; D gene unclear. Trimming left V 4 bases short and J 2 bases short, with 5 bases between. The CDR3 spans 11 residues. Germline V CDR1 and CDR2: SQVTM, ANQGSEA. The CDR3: CSVVDNTEAFF. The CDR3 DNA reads TGCAGCGTTGTTGATAACACTGAAGCTTTCTTT.